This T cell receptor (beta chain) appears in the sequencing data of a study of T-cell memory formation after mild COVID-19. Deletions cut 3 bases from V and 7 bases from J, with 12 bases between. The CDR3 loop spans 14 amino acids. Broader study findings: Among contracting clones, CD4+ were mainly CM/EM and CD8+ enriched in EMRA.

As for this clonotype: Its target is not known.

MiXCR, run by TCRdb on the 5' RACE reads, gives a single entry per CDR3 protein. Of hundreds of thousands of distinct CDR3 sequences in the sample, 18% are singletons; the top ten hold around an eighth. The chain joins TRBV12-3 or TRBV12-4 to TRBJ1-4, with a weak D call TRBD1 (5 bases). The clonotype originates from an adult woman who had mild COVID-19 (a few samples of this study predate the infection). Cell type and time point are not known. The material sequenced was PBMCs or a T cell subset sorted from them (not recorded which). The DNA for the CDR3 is TGTGCCAGCAGTTTCTCGGGGCGCGGTGAAAAACTGTTTTTT. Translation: CASSFSGRGEKLFF.